This T cell receptor beta chain derives from a study of T cells in Graves' hyperthyroidism and ophthalmopathy. RNA transcripts gave rise to amplified TCR beta CDR3 regions. HTBI primers drove first-round RT-PCR of the TCR CDR3. Each CDR3 protein gets one entry after TCRdb re-called the multiplex PCR reads with MiXCR. The sample contains about 420,000 distinct CDR3 sequences, approximately 15% of which appear only once. V dropped 4 bases and J dropped 0 bases, with 13 bases sitting between them. The length of the CDR3 is 15 residues. Germline values: CDR1 DFQATT, CDR2 SNEGSKA (reference sequence). There are a few counts of this clonotype.

This clonotype was sampled from a woman aged 18-30 years with Graves' hyperthyroidism. Specimen: blood. This chain links TRBV20-1 with TRBJ1-5; unclear D gene. CDR3 in amino acids: CSATNRIYSNQPQHF. The CDR3 DNA reads as TGCAGTGCTACAAACCGGATTTATAGCAATCAGCCCCAGCATTTT.